This T cell receptor beta chain stems from a study of blood T cell repertoires in COVID-19. This clone is a singleton in its sample. Germline V gene sequence: CDR1 LNHDA, CDR2 SQIVND (reference sequence). This CDR3 comprises 14 residues. The V end was cut by 7 bases, the J end by 6 bases, with 16 bases between. In the source study's methods: Amplification of reference gene primers provided the estimated nucleated cell counts. The repertoire was sequenced with immunoSEQ multiplex PCR; TCRdb's copy has only in-frame clones and lacks some. V and J calls and clone size are copied from that table; D and trimming were computed from the DNA. The sample records 100,000 or so clones, 87% being singletons.

The sequencing input was peripheral blood. The sequence came from a human donor in a cohort sampled during active COVID-19. The rearrangement uses TRBV19 and TRBJ1-5, with a possible D match to TRBD1 (6 bases). The CDR3 coding sequence is TGTGCCAGTATATCCAGGGGTTCGGGTCAGCCCCAGCATTTT. This translates into CASISRGSGQPQHF.